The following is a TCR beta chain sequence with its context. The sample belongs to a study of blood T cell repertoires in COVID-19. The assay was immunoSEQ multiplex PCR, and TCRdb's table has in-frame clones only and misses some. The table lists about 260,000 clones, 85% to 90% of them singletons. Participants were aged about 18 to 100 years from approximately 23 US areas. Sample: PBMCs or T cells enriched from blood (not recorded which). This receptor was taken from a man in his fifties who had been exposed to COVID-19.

For the CDR3, the DNA is TGCGCCAGCAGCTTCTTACCGGGACAGGTGAACACTGAAGCTTTCTTT. Amino acids: CASSFLPGQVNTEAFF. The chain combines TRBV5-1 with TRBJ1-1; TRBD1 aligns across 8 bases. With V trimmed by 2 bases and J by 0 bases, 6 bases remained unmatched. The CDR3 totals 16 residues. The germline V gene encodes CDR1 SGHRS and CDR2 YFSETQ.